The next 19 T cell receptor beta chains were all read from a single sample in a study of blood T cell repertoires in COVID-19. Profiled with immunoSEQ multiplex PCR; TCRdb holds only in-frame clones, not every one. Among 300,000 or so clones listed, 70% to 90% were seen once. What was sequenced was PBMCs or T cells enriched from blood (not recorded which). These receptors were collected from a middle-aged woman with acute COVID-19.

The sample holds one count of this clone. V is TRBV5-5 and J is TRBJ1-5; 11 bases are a match to TRBD1. J lost 6 bases, V lost 4 bases, and 6 bases had no gene match. Germline V gene lookup returns CDR1 SGHKS and CDR2 YYEKEE (reference sequence). The CDR3 loop spans 15 amino acids. The CDR3 region is CASSVGQGEIQPQHF. In DNA, the CDR3 is TGTGCCAGCAGCGTGGGACAGGGGGAGATTCAGCCCCAGCATTTT.

This rearrangement joins TRBV7-9 to TRBJ2-3; the match to TRBD2 covers 9 bases. Germline V gives CDR1 SEHNR, CDR2 FQNEAQ (reference sequence). The CDR3 has 14 residues. V lost 5 bases and J lost 4; bases outside the gene matches: 4. CDR3 in amino acids: CASSGTSRPDTQYF. The CDR3 region has the DNA TGTGCCAGCAGCGGGACTAGCAGACCAGATACGCAGTATTTT.

Here the CDR3 reads CASSQVQGFTEAFF. The CDR3, as DNA: TGTGCCAGCAGCCAAGTGCAGGGGTTTACTGAAGCTTTCTTT. The rearrangement links TRBV3-1 (or the pseudogene TRBV3-2) to TRBJ1-1; a weak D match, TRBD1 (6 bases). Looked up from germline, CDR1 is LGHDT and CDR2 is YNNKEL (reference sequence). This CDR3 region has 14 residues. V was pared by 1 base and J by 5 bases, with 11 bases between.

This clone was picked up a small number of times. The chain combines TRBV5-4 with TRBJ1-1; no clear D. Germline V gene sequence: CDR1 SGHNT, CDR2 YYREEE (reference sequence). This CDR3 has 13 residues. V lost 0 bases to trimming and J lost 2 bases, with 5 bases between them. DNA of the CDR3: TGTGCCAGCAGCTTGGTGGCCAACACTGAAGCTTTCTTT. Amino acids: CASSLVANTEAFF.

V and J are TRBV29-1 and TRBJ2-3; tentative D call: TRBD2 (6 bases). CDR3 size: 17 residues. V was clipped by 6 bases and J by 2 bases, with 24 bases between them. Germline V CDR1 and CDR2: SQVTM, ANQGSEA. The CDR3 protein is CSVDPQAGSRSTDTQYF. The CDR3, as DNA: TGCAGCGTCGATCCCCAGGCCGGGAGCAGGTCCACAGATACGCAGTATTTT.

The J gene is TRBJ2-1, the V gene TRBV2, with TRBD1 identical over 8 bases. J was trimmed by 7 bases and V by 6 bases; bases with no gene match: 5. This CDR3 spans 13 amino acids. Germline-derived CDR1 and CDR2 are SNHLY and FYNNEI. The chain's CDR3 is CASSGQGFNEQFF. In nucleotides, the CDR3 is TGTGCCAGCAGCGGACAGGGTTTTAATGAGCAGTTCTTC.

The chain uses TRBV10-3 and TRBJ1-2; 8 nucleotides match TRBD1. This CDR3 comprises 15 residues. Germline lookup yields CDR1 ENHRY and CDR2 SYGVKD. V trimming: 4 bases; J trimming: 0 bases; junction bases outside the gene matches: 4. CDR3 amino acids: CAISGGQDANYGYTF. CDR3 in DNA: TGTGCCATCAGTGGGGGACAGGACGCTAACTATGGCTACACCTTC.

The V and J genes are TRBV3-1 (or the pseudogene TRBV3-2) and TRBJ2-2; 10 nucleotides match TRBD1. The CDR3 extends over 14 amino acids. Germline V gene lookup returns CDR1 LGHDT and CDR2 YNNKEL (reference sequence). The J segment lost 3 bases and the V segment lost 7 bases, leaving 2 bases of the junction unmatched. CDR3: CASIGQGDTGELFF. The DNA for the CDR3 is TGTGCCAGCATCGGACAGGGGGACACCGGGGAGCTGTTTTTT.

V usage is TRBV7-2 and J usage is TRBJ2-7; D is unclear. This CDR3 contains 15 residues. Trimming left V 6 bases short and J 2 bases short, with 17 bases between. Looked up from germline, CDR1 is SGHTA and CDR2 is FQGNSA. The CDR3 loop is CASSFNTGVAYEQYF. The CDR3 DNA is TGTGCCAGCAGTTTTAACACGGGTGTTGCCTACGAGCAGTACTTC. Full variable domain (remainder filled in from reference TRBV7-2 and TRBJ2-7): GAGVSQSPSNKVTEKGKDVELRCDPISGHTALYWYRQSLGQGLEFLIYFQGNSAPDKSGLPSDRFSAERTGGSVSTLTIQRTQQEDSAVYLCASSFNTGVAYEQYFGPGTRLTVT.

This rearrangement joins TRBV27 to TRBJ2-7, with 11 bases fitting TRBD2. In germline, CDR1 is MNHEY, CDR2 SMNVEV (reference sequence). This CDR3 comprises 16 residues. V shed 4 bases, J shed 3 bases, and the junction held 8 bases outside the gene matches. CDR3: CASSSLIAGGLYEQYF. The CDR3 nucleotides read TGTGCCAGCAGTTCCCTCATAGCGGGAGGGCTCTACGAGCAGTACTTC.

This clone came up once. This chain connects TRBV5-4 to TRBJ2-7, with 9 bases identical to TRBD1. There are 13 residues in the CDR3. Germline loops: CDR1 SGHNT, CDR2 YYREEE (reference sequence). Trimming removed 4 bases from V and 5 bases from J; junction bases left unmatched: 4. The CDR3 DNA sequence: TGTGCCAGCAGCGCAACAGGGGGCCACGAGCAGTACTTC. It translates to CASSATGGHEQYF.

V gene TRBV29-1 combines with J gene TRBJ1-2; D ambiguous. The CDR3 runs 14 residues. The V end lost 3 bases, the J end lost 1 base, and 12 bases lay between the germline ends. Germline V CDR1 and CDR2: SQVTM, ANQGSEA. CDR3 residues: CSVESGKVNYGYTF. The CDR3 DNA reads as TGCAGCGTTGAGTCAGGAAAGGTTAACTATGGCTACACCTTC.

The chain couples TRBV27 to TRBJ2-1; TRBD2 might be the D (6 bases). Per germline, CDR1 MNHEY and CDR2 SMNVEV (reference sequence). Trimming stripped 5 bases from V and 0 bases from J, with 14 bases between. The CDR3 runs 16 residues. CDR3 residues: CASSQGLPISYNEQFF. CDR3 nucleotide sequence: TGTGCCAGCAGTCAAGGACTACCTATCTCCTACAATGAGCAGTTCTTC.

The chain has TRBV2 and TRBJ1-2; no clear D gene. CDR1 and CDR2 (germline): SNHLY, FYNNEI. V was cut by 5 bases and J by 3 bases, with 7 bases left in between. The length of the CDR3 is 12 residues. CDR3 loop: CASSTNYYGYTF. CDR3 sequence (DNA): TGTGCCAGCAGTACAAATTACTATGGCTACACCTTC.

J is TRBJ2-1 and V is TRBV5-1, with 13 bases fitting TRBD2. Germline lookup yields CDR1 SGHRS and CDR2 YFSETQ. The CDR3 sequence is 16 residues long. V was pared by 4 bases and J by 3 bases, with 4 bases of the junction left unmatched. CDR3 sequence reads: CASSDRTSGGYNEQFF. The CDR3 bases are TGCGCCAGCAGCGATAGGACTAGCGGGGGCTACAATGAGCAGTTCTTC.

The chain is built from TRBV6-5 and TRBJ2-7; 7 nucleotides line up with TRBD1. The CDR3 is 15 amino acids. Germline V gene lookup returns CDR1 MNHEY and CDR2 SVGAGI. V dropped 6 bases and J dropped 4; count of bases not matched to a gene: 12. The CDR3 sequence: CASSATGTGMYEQYF. The CDR3 bases are TGTGCCAGCAGCGCGACAGGGACGGGGATGTACGAGCAGTACTTC.

This chain joins TRBV27 and TRBJ1-2; D perhaps matches TRBD1 (5 bases). V lost 5 bases and J lost 4, with 11 bases in between. Germline assignment: CDR1 MNHEY and CDR2 SMNVEV (reference sequence). CDR3 size: 13 residues. Here the CDR3 reads CASSTGVSYGYTF. Written as DNA, the CDR3 is TGTGCCAGCAGTACAGGTGTCTCCTATGGCTACACCTTC.

The chain is built from TRBV7-9 and TRBJ1-2, with D possibly TRBD1 on 5 matching bases. Germline V lookup: CDR1 SEHNR, CDR2 FQNEAQ (reference sequence). This CDR3 is 16 amino acids long. V lost 5 bases and J lost 0, with 16 bases in between. The DNA for the CDR3 is TGTGCCAGCAGCCAAGACAGCAACAGACCTAACTATGGCTACACCTTC. Its translation: CASSQDSNRPNYGYTF.

The chain joins TRBV19 to TRBJ2-5; TRBD1 agrees at 8 bases. V lost 6 bases and J lost 5; bases outside the gene matches: 5. Germline V CDR1 and CDR2: LNHDA, SQIVND (reference sequence). The CDR3 runs to 13 residues. CDR3 sequence (DNA): TGTGCCAGTAGGGGGTCAGGGGGCGAGACCCAGTACTTC. Translating gives CASRGSGGETQYF. Filled out from reference TRBV19 and TRBJ2-5, the complete variable domain reads DGGITQSPKYLFRKEGQNVTLSCEQNLNHDAMYWYRQDPGQGLRLIYYSQIVNDFQKGDIAEGYSVSREKKESFPLTVTSAQKNPTAFYLCASRGSGGETQYFGPGTRLLVL.